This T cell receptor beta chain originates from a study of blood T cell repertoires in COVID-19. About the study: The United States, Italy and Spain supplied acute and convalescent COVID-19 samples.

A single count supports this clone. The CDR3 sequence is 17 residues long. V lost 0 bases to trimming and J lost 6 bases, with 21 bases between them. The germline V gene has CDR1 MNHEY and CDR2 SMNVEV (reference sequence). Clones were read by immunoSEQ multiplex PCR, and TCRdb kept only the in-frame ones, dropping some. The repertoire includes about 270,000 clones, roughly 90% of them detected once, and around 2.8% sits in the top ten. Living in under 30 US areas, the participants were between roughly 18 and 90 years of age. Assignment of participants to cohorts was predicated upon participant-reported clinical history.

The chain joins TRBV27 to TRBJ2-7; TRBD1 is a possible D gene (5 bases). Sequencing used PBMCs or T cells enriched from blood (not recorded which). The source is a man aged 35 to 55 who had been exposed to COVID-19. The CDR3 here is CASSLSLHRLIGGEQYF. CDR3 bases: TGTGCCAGCAGTTTATCTTTGCACAGGCTCATTGGCGGCGAGCAGTACTTC.